One and the same sample provided the 8 T cell receptor beta chains below, sequenced in a study of blood T cell repertoires in COVID-19. Measured with immunoSEQ multiplex PCR; TCRdb has only the in-frame clones, and not every one. The table includes 210,000 or so clones, roughly 84% detected once. The sample taken for sequencing was peripheral blood. Every receptor here comes from a woman aged 40 to 49 who had recovered from COVID-19.

The CDR3 bases are TGCAGTGCTAGTGGCAGGGTCGACTACGAGCAGTACTTC. It translates to CSASGRVDYEQYF. This chain uses TRBV20-1 with TRBJ2-7; D might be TRBD1 (5 bases). The V gene lost 3 bases and the J gene lost 3 bases, with 12 bases spanning the gap. CDR1 and CDR2 from the germline V gene are DFQATT and SNEGSKA (reference sequence). The CDR3 is made up of 13 amino acids.

The rearrangement uses TRBV6-5 and TRBJ2-5, with 8 bases that match TRBD2. CDR1 MNHEY and CDR2 SVGAGI come from the germline V gene. The CDR3 loop spans 16 amino acids. V was pared by 2 bases and J by 2 bases, with 7 bases of the junction left unmatched. The CDR3 DNA reads TGTGCCAGCAGTTACCAAGGACTAGCCCCACAAGAGACCCAGTACTTC. Translating it yields CASSYQGLAPQETQYF.

V and J are TRBV5-1 and TRBJ2-1, with D perhaps matching TRBD1 (6 bases). V lost 0 bases and J 4 bases, leaving 14 bases between the germline ends. Germline assignment: CDR1 SGHRS and CDR2 YFSETQ. This CDR3 contains 16 residues. CDR3 region: CASSLDMGTIYNEQFF. CDR3 coding DNA: TGCGCCAGCAGCTTGGACATGGGGACAATATACAATGAGCAGTTCTTC.

This chain links TRBV18 with TRBJ1-1; D remains ambiguous. Per germline, CDR1 KGHSH and CDR2 LQKENI. The V gene lost 0 bases and the J gene lost 0 bases, with 11 bases spanning the gap. The CDR3 is 16 residues long. Here the CDR3 reads CASSPPVGAMNTEAFF. CDR3 sequence (DNA): TGTGCCAGCTCACCACCGGTCGGAGCTATGAACACTGAAGCTTTCTTT.

The chain has TRBV11-2 and TRBJ1-4, with D possibly matching TRBD1 (5 bases). Germline CDR1 is SGHAT and CDR2 is FQNNGV. The CDR3 totals 17 residues. Trimming removed 5 bases at V and 0 bases at J, with 16 bases between. CDR3 protein: CASSPKGPGATNEKLFF. CDR3 sequence (DNA): TGTGCCAGCAGCCCAAAAGGTCCGGGGGCAACTAATGAAAAACTGTTTTTT.

J is TRBJ2-5 and V is TRBV2; 9 nucleotides match TRBD1. Trimming took 5 bases from V and 0 from J; bases not matched to a gene: 4. The CDR3 is 15 residues long. The germline V gene has CDR1 SNHLY and CDR2 FYNNEI. The CDR3 DNA sequence: TGTGCCAGCAGTAACAGGGGGCTGAACCAAGAGACCCAGTACTTC. As protein: CASSNRGLNQETQYF.

CDR3 DNA sequence: TGTGCCAGCAGTGAGAGTAGCGGGAGCTACGAGCAGTACTTC. Translation: CASSESSGSYEQYF. This chain uses TRBV2 with TRBJ2-7; 9 bases agree with TRBD2. The CDR3 length is 14 residues. CDR1 and CDR2 (germline): SNHLY, FYNNEI. V lost 3 bases, J lost 3 bases, and 3 bases stayed unmatched.

V and J are TRBV7-3 and TRBJ2-1, with TRBD1 as a possible D gene (5 bases). Trimming cost V 1 base and J 5 bases, with 15 bases left between them. Germline lookup yields CDR1 SGHTA and CDR2 FQGTGA. The CDR3 is 16 residues long. Here the CDR3 reads CASSLMGQKSHNEQFF. As DNA, the CDR3 is TGTGCCAGCAGCTTAATGGGGCAGAAAAGTCACAATGAGCAGTTCTTC.